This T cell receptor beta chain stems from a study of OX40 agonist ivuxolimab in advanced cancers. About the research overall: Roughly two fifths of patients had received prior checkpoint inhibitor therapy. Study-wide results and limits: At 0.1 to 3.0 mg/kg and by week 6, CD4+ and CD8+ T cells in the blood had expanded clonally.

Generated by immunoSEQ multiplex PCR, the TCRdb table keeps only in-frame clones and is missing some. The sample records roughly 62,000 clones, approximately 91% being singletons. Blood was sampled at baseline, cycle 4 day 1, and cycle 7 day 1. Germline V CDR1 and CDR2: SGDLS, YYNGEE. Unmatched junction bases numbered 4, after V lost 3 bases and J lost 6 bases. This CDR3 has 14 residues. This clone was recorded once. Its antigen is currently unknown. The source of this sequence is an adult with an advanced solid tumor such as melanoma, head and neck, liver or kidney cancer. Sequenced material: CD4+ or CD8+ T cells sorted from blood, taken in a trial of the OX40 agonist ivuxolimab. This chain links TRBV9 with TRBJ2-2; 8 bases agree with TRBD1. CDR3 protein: CASSGGTGSGELFF. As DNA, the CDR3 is TGTGCCAGCAGCGGAGGGACAGGTTCCGGGGAGCTGTTTTTT.